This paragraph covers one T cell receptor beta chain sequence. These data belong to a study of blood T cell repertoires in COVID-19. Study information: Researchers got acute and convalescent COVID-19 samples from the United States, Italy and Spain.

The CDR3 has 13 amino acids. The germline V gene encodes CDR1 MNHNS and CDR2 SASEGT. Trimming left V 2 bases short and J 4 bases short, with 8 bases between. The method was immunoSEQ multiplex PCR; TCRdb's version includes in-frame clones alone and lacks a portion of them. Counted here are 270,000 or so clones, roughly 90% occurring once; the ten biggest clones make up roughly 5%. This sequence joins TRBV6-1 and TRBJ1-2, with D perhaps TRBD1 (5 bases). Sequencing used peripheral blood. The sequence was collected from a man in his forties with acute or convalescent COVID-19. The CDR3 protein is CASSERTFYGYTF. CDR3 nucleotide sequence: TGTGCCAGCAGTGAAAGGACATTCTATGGCTACACCTTC.